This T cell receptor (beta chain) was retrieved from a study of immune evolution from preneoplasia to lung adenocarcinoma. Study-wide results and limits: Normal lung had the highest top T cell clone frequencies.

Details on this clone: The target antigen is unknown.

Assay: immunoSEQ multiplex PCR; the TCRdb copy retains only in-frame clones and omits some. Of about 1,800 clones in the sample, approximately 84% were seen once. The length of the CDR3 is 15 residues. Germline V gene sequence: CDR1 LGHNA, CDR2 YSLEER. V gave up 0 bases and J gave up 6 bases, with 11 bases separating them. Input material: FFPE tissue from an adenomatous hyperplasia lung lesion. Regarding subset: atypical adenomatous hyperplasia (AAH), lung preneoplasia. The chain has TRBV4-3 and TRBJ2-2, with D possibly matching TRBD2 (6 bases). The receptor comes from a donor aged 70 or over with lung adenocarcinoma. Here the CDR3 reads CASSQDLGGSGELFF. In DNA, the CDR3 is TGCGCCAGCAGCCAAGATCTCGGGGGATCCGGGGAGCTGTTTTTT.